The 27 T cell receptor beta chains given below trace back to one sample, sequenced in a study of T cell repertoires in cytomegalovirus infection. TCRdb used MiXCR to reprocess the reads, holding one entry per CDR3 protein. The sample carries around 450,000 distinct CDR3 sequences, around 11% recorded once. The specimen sequenced was PBMCs. These receptors originate from a human donor in good health (CMV status not recorded). Some clones in this sample may be carry-over from other donors' samples.

The rearrangement joins TRBV6-5 to TRBJ2-2; D possibly corresponds to TRBD1 (5 bases). This CDR3 comprises 14 residues. From germline, CDR1 is MNHEY and CDR2 SVGAGI. V dropped 2 bases and J dropped 8 bases, with 12 bases sitting between them. The CDR3 is CASSYGAVGGELFF. The CDR3 DNA sequence: TGTGCCAGCAGTTACGGGGCAGTAGGGGGGGAGCTGTTTTTT.

The sample holds a few counts of this clonotype. This chain joins TRBV6-6 and TRBJ2-6; 8 nucleotides align to TRBD1. J lost 0 bases, V lost 0 bases, and 4 bases had no gene match. The CDR3 runs to 18 residues. CDR1 MNHNY and CDR2 SVGAGI come from the germline V gene (reference sequence). The CDR3 nucleotides are TGTGCCAGCAGTTACTCGCGAGACAGGGGCTCTGGGGCCAACGTCCTGACTTTC. Translating it yields CASSYSRDRGSGANVLTF.

The CDR3 region is CASSDVRPPGLSGELFF. CDR3 bases: TGTGCCAGCAGTGACGTGAGACCTCCGGGACTGTCCGGGGAGCTGTTTTTT. The V call is TRBV6-1, the J call TRBJ2-2; D is perhaps TRBD2 (6 bases). The V end lost 3 bases, the J end lost 6 bases, and 20 bases lay between the germline ends. The V gene's germline CDR1 is MNHNS and CDR2 SASEGT. This CDR3 is built from 17 residues.

This clonotype has a handful of counts. J is TRBJ2-3 and V is TRBV14; D not resolved. V dropped 0 bases and J dropped 4 bases, with 14 bases sitting between them. The CDR3 runs to 16 residues. Looked up from germline, CDR1 is SGHDN and CDR2 is FVKESK. In nucleotides, the CDR3 is TGTGCCAGCAGCCAAGATTGGAGTCCGGGCGCAGATACGCAGTATTTT. Translation: CASSQDWSPGADTQYF.

This clonotype was recorded at least ten times. For the CDR3, the DNA is TGTGCCAGCAGCCTCGGAACCTGGGGTGAGCAGTTCTTC. Residues: CASSLGTWGEQFF. The V and J genes are TRBV7-8 and TRBJ2-1; D is ambiguous. Germline V gene lookup returns CDR1 SGHVS and CDR2 FQNEAQ. The CDR3 loop spans 13 amino acids. With 5 bases removed from V and 9 bases from J, the gap between germline ends came to 14 bases.

In its sample, this clonotype was seen a few times. This chain links TRBV12-3 or TRBV12-4 with TRBJ2-2; D remains ambiguous. The V end lost 1 base, the J end lost 0 bases, and 9 bases lay between the germline ends. The CDR3 is made up of 16 amino acids. The CDR3 nucleotides read TGTGCCAGCAGTTTAGGGCCATTCTCGAACACCGGGGAGCTGTTTTTT. Translated, it gives CASSLGPFSNTGELFF.

This chain uses TRBV2 with TRBJ1-5; a possible D gene is TRBD1 (5 bases). CDR3 size: 15 residues. V lost 4 bases and J 2 bases, leaving 12 bases between the germline ends. CDR1 and CDR2 (germline): SNHLY, FYNNEI. The CDR3 is CASSADTMGNQPQHF. The CDR3 bases are TGTGCCAGCAGTGCGGACACAATGGGCAATCAGCCCCAGCATTTT.

The chain has TRBV18 and TRBJ2-7, with TRBD1 matching 9 bases. The CDR3 is 16 amino acids. Losses at the gene ends were 3 bases for V and 5 bases for J; bases not matched to a gene: 11. Germline V gives CDR1 KGHSH, CDR2 LQKENI. CDR3 residues: CASSPLEGQGNHEQYF. The CDR3 bases are TGTGCCAGCTCACCGTTAGAGGGACAGGGTAACCACGAGCAGTACTTC. Supplemented by reference TRBV18 and TRBJ2-7, the full variable domain reads NAGVMQNPRHLVRRRGQEARLRCSPMKGHSHVYWYRQLPEEGLKFMVYLQKENIIDESGMPKERFSAEFPKEGPSILRIQQVVRGDSAAYFCASSPLEGQGNHEQYFGPGTRLTVT.

At least ten counts were recorded for this clonotype. The CDR3 loop is CASSPLSYNSPLHF. The CDR3 nucleotides read TGTGCCAGCAGCCCCTTATCTTATAATTCACCCCTCCACTTT. The V and J genes are TRBV11-2 and TRBJ1-6; D gene unclear. Germline assignment: CDR1 SGHAT and CDR2 FQNNGV. The V end was cut by 5 bases, the J end by 4 bases, with 9 bases between. There are 14 residues in the CDR3.

At least ten counts were recorded for this clonotype. The chain joins TRBV7-9 to TRBJ1-5; the D gene is possibly TRBD1 (5 bases). The CDR3 length is 13 residues. The V end lost 5 bases, the J end lost 6 bases, and 11 bases lay between the germline ends. CDR1 and CDR2 (germline): SEHNR, FQNEAQ (reference sequence). The CDR3 DNA sequence: TGTGCCAGCAGCGAGCAGGGATCTCAGCCCCAGCATTTT. Its translation is CASSEQGSQPQHF.

This clonotype occurred many times. The chain carries TRBV6-1 and TRBJ1-5; D is possibly TRBD1 (6 bases). Germline assignment: CDR1 MNHNS and CDR2 SASEGT. Trimming removed 6 bases at V and 11 bases at J, with 14 bases between. This CDR3 has 12 residues. The CDR3 coding sequence is TGTGCCAGCAGGTATTACCGGGACACCCAGCATTTT. Its protein product is CASRYYRDTQHF.

This chain connects TRBV6-5 to TRBJ1-5, with TRBD1 as a possible D gene (5 bases). CDR1 is MNHEY, CDR2 SVGAGI, per germline. The CDR3 totals 18 residues. V was pared by 5 bases and J by 1 base, with 21 bases between. CDR3 coding DNA: TGTGCCAGCAGTCGAGGGAGTAGGGGAGGCGGCAGCAATCAGCCCCAGCATTTT. Protein sequence: CASSRGSRGGGSNQPQHF.

For the CDR3, the DNA is TGTGCCAGTAGTATTGGAGGGGGGGCCTACGAGCAGTACTTC. Translating it yields CASSIGGGAYEQYF. This chain connects TRBV19 to TRBJ2-7, with D possibly matching TRBD2 (7 bases). The germline gives CDR1 LNHDA, CDR2 SQIVND (reference sequence). The CDR3 covers 14 residues. Trimming pared 3 bases from V and 2 bases from J, leaving 11 bases between.

This clonotype was counted a few times. This chain uses TRBV28 with TRBJ2-2, with D perhaps TRBD2 (5 bases). V was pared by 8 bases and J by 1 base, with 20 bases between. There are 17 residues in the CDR3. Germline V gives CDR1 MDHEN, CDR2 SYDVKM. DNA of the CDR3: TGTGCCAGCTTAGCCTCAACCGGACTCAAGAACACCGGGGAGCTGTTTTTT. Protein sequence: CASLASTGLKNTGELFF.

The rearrangement joins TRBV7-3 to TRBJ2-1; 9 bases line up with TRBD2. The CDR3 is 17 amino acids. Germline V CDR1 and CDR2: SGHTA, FQGTGA. Losses at the gene ends were 2 bases for V and 0 bases for J; bases not matched to a gene: 5. CDR3 DNA sequence: TGTGCCAGCAGCTTAGCTAGCGGGAAGATCTCCTACAATGAGCAGTTCTTC. Its translation is CASSLASGKISYNEQFF.

This clonotype came up a few times. The rearrangement joins TRBV10-3 to TRBJ2-7; D call uncertain. This CDR3 has 14 amino acids. The V end was cut by 2 bases, the J end by 0 bases, with 8 bases between. Germline values: CDR1 ENHRY, CDR2 SYGVKD. The CDR3 DNA reads as TGTGCCATCAGTGAGCTCCCCTCCTCCTACGAGCAGTACTTC. Residues: CAISELPSSYEQYF.

At least ten counts were recorded for this clonotype. The chain employs TRBV11-2 and TRBJ1-5; TRBD1 might be the D (6 bases). Germline CDR1 is SGHAT and CDR2 is FQNNGV. The CDR3 spans 14 residues. V lost 1 base, J lost 6 bases, and 10 bases lay in between. The DNA for the CDR3 is TGTGCCAGCAGCTTAGGGGGGCCAGGTCAGCCCCAGCATTTT. This codes for CASSLGGPGQPQHF.

The chain links TRBV10-3 to TRBJ2-3; 10 bases match TRBD2. CDR1 is ENHRY and CDR2 is SYGVKD in the germline V gene. The CDR3 is 14 amino acids. Trimming took 8 bases from V and 4 from J; bases not matched to a gene: 6. The CDR3 sequence: CAIRSGRAADTQYF. The CDR3 DNA follows: TGTGCCATCCGCAGCGGGAGGGCGGCAGATACGCAGTATTTT.

There are many counts of this clonotype. This sequence joins TRBV14 and TRBJ2-3; 8 bases match TRBD1. This CDR3 is 15 amino acids long. V lost 3 bases and J lost 3; bases outside the gene matches: 5. CDR1 SGHDN and CDR2 FVKESK come from the germline V gene. CDR3 loop: CASSHGDRRTDTQYF. The CDR3 DNA reads as TGTGCCAGCAGCCACGGGGACAGGCGGACAGATACGCAGTATTTT.

The table lists this clonotype with many counts. This chain joins TRBV7-3 and TRBJ1-1; TRBD1 aligns across 8 bases. Per germline, CDR1 SGHTA and CDR2 FQGTGA. The V gene end was trimmed by 4 bases and the J gene end by 6 bases; junction bases not matched to a gene: 4. The CDR3 totals 13 residues. CDR3 sequence: CASSSGTGAEAFF. The CDR3 nucleotides read TGTGCCAGCAGCTCCGGGACAGGCGCTGAAGCTTTCTTT.

In this sample, this clonotype turned up many times. The chain links TRBV7-2 to TRBJ1-1, with D possibly matching TRBD1 (6 bases). Germline V gene data show CDR1 as SGHTA and CDR2 as FQGNSA. Trimming left V 3 bases short and J 6 bases short, with 11 bases between. This CDR3 comprises 13 residues. CDR3 DNA: TGTGCCAGCAGCTTTCGTCAGGGGTCTGAAGCTTTCTTT. This sequence encodes CASSFRQGSEAFF.

This clonotype was seen at least ten times. The chain links TRBV28 to TRBJ2-7; TRBD2 agrees at 10 bases. V lost 8 bases and J lost 3; bases outside the gene matches: 7. Germline V gene lookup returns CDR1 MDHEN and CDR2 SYDVKM. The CDR3 sequence is 14 residues long. The CDR3 protein is CASGASGGLYEQYF. CDR3 nucleotide sequence: TGTGCCAGCGGGGCTAGCGGGGGACTCTACGAGCAGTACTTC. Drawing the rest from reference TRBV28 and TRBJ2-7, the complete variable domain is DVKVTQSSRYLVKRTGEKVFLECVQDMDHENMFWYRQDPGLGLRLIYFSYDVKMKEKGDIPEGYSVSREKKERFSLILESASTNQTSMYLCASGASGGLYEQYFGPGTRLTVT.

In its sample, this clonotype was seen a few times. The chain joins TRBV5-1 to TRBJ2-7; D is unresolved. The germline V gene has CDR1 SGHRS and CDR2 YFSETQ. The CDR3 length is 12 residues. The V end lost 5 bases, the J end lost 3 bases, and 9 bases lay between the germline ends. Here the CDR3 reads CASRDRNYEQYF. The CDR3 region has the DNA TGCGCCAGCAGAGACCGCAACTACGAGCAGTACTTC.

This clonotype was observed many times. The CDR3 sequence is CASSPLRYEQYF. The CDR3 DNA reads as TGTGCCAGCAGCCCCCTACGCTACGAGCAGTACTTC. The V and J genes are TRBV11-2 and TRBJ2-7; no reliable D call. V was clipped by 5 bases and J by 3 bases, with 8 bases between them. The CDR3 extends over 12 amino acids. Germline V gene lookup returns CDR1 SGHAT and CDR2 FQNNGV. The full variable domain, its missing parts supplied by reference TRBV11-2 and TRBJ2-7, is EAGVAQSPRYKIIEKRQSVAFWCNPISGHATLYWYQQILGQGPKLLIQFQNNGVVDDSQLPKDRFSAERLKGVDSTLKIQPAKLEDSAVYLCASSPLRYEQYFGPGTRLTVT.

The table lists this clonotype with a few counts. CDR3 bases: TGTGCCAGCAGTACAGCTAATTCACCCCTCCACTTT. This gives the protein CASSTANSPLHF. The V call is TRBV12-3 or TRBV12-4, the J call TRBJ1-6; D is unresolved. The CDR3 is made up of 12 amino acids. V lost 5 bases, J lost 6 bases, and 5 bases lay in between.

This clonotype was seen repeatedly, ten times or more. The CDR3 spells CASSESPGQGAYEQYF. CDR3 bases: TGTGCCAGCAGTGAATCCCCGGGACAGGGGGCCTACGAGCAGTACTTC. The chain has TRBV25-1 and TRBJ2-7; 11 bases are a match to TRBD1. The CDR3 is 16 residues long. The ends lost 1 base at V and 2 bases at J; junction bases unmatched: 4. Germline lookup yields CDR1 MGHDK and CDR2 SYGVNS.

The sample holds a few counts of this clonotype. This chain joins TRBV6-1 and TRBJ1-1, with no clear D. Deletions cut 5 bases from V and 4 bases from J, with 23 bases between. Germline CDR1 is MNHNS and CDR2 is SASEGT. There are 17 residues in the CDR3. In DNA, the CDR3 is TGTGCCAGCAGTAACTACCGCTCGTTTGAGGGTGGCACTGAAGCTTTCTTT. As protein: CASSNYRSFEGGTEAFF.